These 13 T cell receptor beta chains share one sample of origin, sequenced in a study of OX40 agonist ivuxolimab in advanced cancers. Assay: immunoSEQ multiplex PCR; the TCRdb copy retains only in-frame clones and omits some. The sample includes about 50,000 clones, around four fifths of them seen just once. The material sequenced was CD4+ or CD8+ T cells sorted from blood, taken in a trial of the OX40 agonist ivuxolimab. The origin of the receptors is an adult with an advanced solid tumor such as melanoma, head and neck, liver or kidney cancer.

The chain joins TRBV27 to TRBJ1-5; D remains ambiguous. Per the germline V gene, CDR1 is MNHEY and CDR2 is SMNVEV (reference sequence). Trimming removed 2 bases from V and 0 bases from J, with 5 bases in between. The CDR3 loop spans 14 amino acids. The CDR3 protein is CASSLLFSNQPQHF. In nucleotides, the CDR3 is TGTGCCAGCAGTTTACTATTTAGCAATCAGCCCCAGCATTTT.

The rearrangement joins TRBV27 to TRBJ2-1; unclear D gene. V was trimmed by 5 bases and J by 6 bases, leaving 14 bases between them. Germline-derived CDR1 and CDR2 are MNHEY and SMNVEV (reference sequence). There are 14 residues in the CDR3. CDR3 region: CASSATTWGNEQFF. In nucleotides, the CDR3 is TGTGCCAGCAGTGCGACAACTTGGGGCAATGAGCAGTTCTTC.

The chain recombines TRBV15 with TRBJ2-7; possibly TRBD1 for D (5 bases). This CDR3 comprises 15 residues. The germline V gene has CDR1 LNHNV and CDR2 YYDKDF (reference sequence). The germline V and J ends were trimmed by 0 bases and 1 base, with 10 bases remaining between them. The chain's CDR3 is CATSRDRDISYEQYF. The CDR3 DNA reads as TGTGCCACCAGCAGAGACAGGGATATATCCTACGAGCAGTACTTC.

The V call is TRBV5-6, the J call TRBJ1-5, with no clear D. Germline-derived CDR1 and CDR2 are SGHDT and YYEEEE. The CDR3 has 13 residues. V shed 5 bases and J shed 7 bases, with 13 bases lying between them. CDR3 nucleotide sequence: TGTGCCAGCAGTTTGACACCTACCCAGCCCCAGCATTTT. The encoded protein is CASSLTPTQPQHF.

CDR3 in amino acids: CASSQDLLAGAGGEQYF. The CDR3 DNA reads as TGCGCCAGCAGCCAAGATCTACTAGCGGGAGCTGGGGGCGAGCAGTACTTC. The chain couples TRBV4-3 to TRBJ2-7, with 11 bases fitting TRBD2. V shed 0 bases and J 6 bases; nucleotides not matched to a gene: 10. Germline V CDR1 and CDR2: LGHNA, YSLEER. The CDR3 loop spans 17 amino acids.

The CDR3 DNA follows: TGCGCCAGCCTAGCAACCTCCGGGACAGGGGCGTGGGTAGCTGGAAACACCATATATTTT. This sequence encodes CASLATSGTGAWVAGNTIYF. The rearrangement joins TRBV10-2 to TRBJ1-3; TRBD1 agrees at 10 bases. V shed 8 bases, J shed 2 bases, and the junction held 21 bases outside the gene matches. Per the germline V gene, CDR1 is WSHSY and CDR2 is SAAADI. This CDR3 is 20 amino acids long.

The chain employs TRBV5-6 and TRBJ2-2; no reliable D call. CDR1 and CDR2 from the germline V gene are SGHDT and YYEEEE. Trimming stripped 2 bases from V and 7 bases from J, with 18 bases between. The CDR3 extends over 16 amino acids. The DNA of the CDR3 is TGTGCCAGCAGCTTAACGACACTACTAATAGTCGGGGAGCTGTTTTTT. It is translated as CASSLTTLLIVGELFF.

The chain uses TRBV11-2 and TRBJ2-7, with 8 bases identical to TRBD2. V shed 5 bases, J shed 3 bases, and the junction held 12 bases outside the gene matches. CDR1 SGHAT and CDR2 FQNNGV come from the germline V gene. The CDR3 runs 16 residues. CDR3 loop: CASSALTSGLYYEQYF. The CDR3, as DNA: TGTGCCAGCAGCGCCCTCACTAGCGGACTATACTACGAGCAGTACTTC.

CDR3 coding DNA: TGTGCCAGCAGCGTTGTCCCAGGGGGAGCTAATGAAAAACTGTTTTTT. It specifies CASSVVPGGANEKLFF. V usage is TRBV9 and J usage is TRBJ1-4; 7 bases align to TRBD1. The CDR3 has 16 residues. Germline lookup yields CDR1 SGDLS and CDR2 YYNGEE. V shed 2 bases and J 3 bases; nucleotides not matched to a gene: 7.

The chain couples TRBV11-2 to TRBJ1-6; D unclear. V lost 0 bases and J 10 bases, leaving 7 bases between the germline ends. This CDR3 comprises 13 residues. From germline, CDR1 is SGHAT and CDR2 FQNNGV. The CDR3 DNA follows: TGTGCCAGCAGCTTAGACCCGGACTCACCCCTCCACTTT. It encodes CASSLDPDSPLHF.

V gene TRBV28 combines with J gene TRBJ1-2, with 7 nucleotides matching TRBD1. The CDR3 extends over 14 amino acids. V trimming: 1 base; J trimming: 6 bases; junction bases outside the gene matches: 5. Per the germline V gene, CDR1 is MDHEN and CDR2 is SYDVKM. CDR3 nucleotide sequence: TGTGCCAGCAGTTTATCGCAGGGGGTCGATGGCTACACCTTC. This translates into CASSLSQGVDGYTF.

The J gene is TRBJ2-3, the V gene TRBV30, with TRBD1 matching over 12 bases. This CDR3 is 15 amino acids long. CDR1 and CDR2 from the germline V gene are GTSNPN and SVGIG (reference sequence). After removal of 0 bases from V and 5 bases from J, the junction contained 3 bases not matched to a gene. The CDR3 region has the DNA TGTGCCTGGAGTGTGGGGACAGGGGGCCAAGATACGCAGTATTTT. Translation gives CAWSVGTGGQDTQYF. The complete variable domain, with remaining parts taken from reference TRBV30 and TRBJ2-3, reads SQTIHQWPATLVQPVGSPLSLECTVEGTSNPNLYWYRQAAGRGLQLLFYSVGIGQISSEVPQNLSASRPQDRQFILSSKKLLLSDSGFYLCAWSVGTGGQDTQYFGPGTRLTVL.

The chain carries TRBV11-3 and TRBJ2-7; possibly TRBD2 for D (6 bases). The CDR3 extends over 13 amino acids. V shed 6 bases and J shed 6 bases, with 15 bases lying between them. Germline CDR1 reads SGHNT; CDR2 reads YENEEA. The CDR3 is CASSRGEASEQYF. CDR3 in DNA: TGTGCCAGCAGTAGAGGGGAGGCTAGCGAGCAGTACTTC.